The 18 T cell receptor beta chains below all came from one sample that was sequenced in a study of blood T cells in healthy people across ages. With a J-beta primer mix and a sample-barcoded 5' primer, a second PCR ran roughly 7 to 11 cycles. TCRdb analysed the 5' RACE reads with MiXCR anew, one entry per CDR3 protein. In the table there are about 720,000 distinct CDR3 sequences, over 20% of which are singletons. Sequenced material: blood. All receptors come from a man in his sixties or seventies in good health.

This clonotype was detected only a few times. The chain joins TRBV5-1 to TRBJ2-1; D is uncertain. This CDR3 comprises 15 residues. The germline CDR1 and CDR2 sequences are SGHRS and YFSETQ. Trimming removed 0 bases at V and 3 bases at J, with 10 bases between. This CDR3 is CASSLGVRIYNEQFF. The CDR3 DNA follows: TGCGCCAGCAGCTTGGGGGTCAGGATCTACAATGAGCAGTTCTTC.

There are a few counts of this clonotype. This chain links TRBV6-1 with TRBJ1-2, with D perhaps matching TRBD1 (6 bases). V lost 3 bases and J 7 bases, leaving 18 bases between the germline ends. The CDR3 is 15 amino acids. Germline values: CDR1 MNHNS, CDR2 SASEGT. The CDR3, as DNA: TGTGCCAGCAGTGATTGGGGGGTGGGGGCGGTTGGCTACACCTTC. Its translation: CASSDWGVGAVGYTF.

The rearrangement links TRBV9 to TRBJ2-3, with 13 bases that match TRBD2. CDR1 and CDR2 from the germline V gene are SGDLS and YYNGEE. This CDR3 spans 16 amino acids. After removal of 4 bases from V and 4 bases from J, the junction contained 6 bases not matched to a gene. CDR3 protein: CASSNPLAGGPDTQYF. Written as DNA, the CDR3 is TGTGCCAGCAGCAACCCACTAGCGGGAGGGCCAGATACGCAGTATTTT.

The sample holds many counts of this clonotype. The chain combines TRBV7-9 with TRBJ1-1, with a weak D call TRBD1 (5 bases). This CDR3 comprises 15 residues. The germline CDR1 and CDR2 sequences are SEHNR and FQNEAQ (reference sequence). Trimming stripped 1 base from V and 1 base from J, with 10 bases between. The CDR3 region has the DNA TGTGCCAGCAGCTTAGGTGTGGGGCCGAACACTGAAGCTTTCTTT. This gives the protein CASSLGVGPNTEAFF.

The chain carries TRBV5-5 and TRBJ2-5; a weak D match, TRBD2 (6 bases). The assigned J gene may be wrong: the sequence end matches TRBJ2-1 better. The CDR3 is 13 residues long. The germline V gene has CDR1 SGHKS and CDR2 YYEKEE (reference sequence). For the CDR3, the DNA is TGTGCCAGCAGCTTGGCCTCGGGGGATGAGCAGTTCTTC. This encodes CASSLASGDEQFF.

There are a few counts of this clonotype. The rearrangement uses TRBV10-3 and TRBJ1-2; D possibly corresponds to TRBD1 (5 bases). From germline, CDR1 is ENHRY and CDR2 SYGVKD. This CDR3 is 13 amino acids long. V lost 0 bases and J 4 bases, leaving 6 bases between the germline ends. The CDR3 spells CAISESTVYGYTF. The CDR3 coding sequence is TGTGCCATCAGTGAGTCGACAGTCTATGGCTACACCTTC.

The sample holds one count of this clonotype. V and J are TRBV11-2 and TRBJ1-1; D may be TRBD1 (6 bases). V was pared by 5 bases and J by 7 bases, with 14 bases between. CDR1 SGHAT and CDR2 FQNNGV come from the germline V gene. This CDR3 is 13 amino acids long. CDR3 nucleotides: TGTGCCAGCAGCCCACATAGGGGGTTTGAAGCTTTCTTT. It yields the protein CASSPHRGFEAFF.

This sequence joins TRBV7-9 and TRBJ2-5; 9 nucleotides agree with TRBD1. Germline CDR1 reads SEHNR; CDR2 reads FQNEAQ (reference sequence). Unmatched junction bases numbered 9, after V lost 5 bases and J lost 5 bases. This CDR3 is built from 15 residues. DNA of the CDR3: TGTGCCAGCAGCCGGTTGAGGGACAGGGTGGAGACCCAGTACTTC. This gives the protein CASSRLRDRVETQYF.

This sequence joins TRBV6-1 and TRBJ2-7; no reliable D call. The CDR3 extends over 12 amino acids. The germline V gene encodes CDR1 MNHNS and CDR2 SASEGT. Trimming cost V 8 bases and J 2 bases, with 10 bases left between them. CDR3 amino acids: CASGGLAYEQYF. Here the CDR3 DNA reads TGTGCCAGCGGTGGGTTGGCCTACGAGCAGTACTTC.

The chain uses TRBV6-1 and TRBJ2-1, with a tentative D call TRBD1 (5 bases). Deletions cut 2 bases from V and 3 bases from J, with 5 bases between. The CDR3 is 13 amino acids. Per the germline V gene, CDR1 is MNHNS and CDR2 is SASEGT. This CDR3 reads CASSERGYNEQFF. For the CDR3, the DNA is TGTGCCAGCAGTGAAAGGGGCTACAATGAGCAGTTCTTC.

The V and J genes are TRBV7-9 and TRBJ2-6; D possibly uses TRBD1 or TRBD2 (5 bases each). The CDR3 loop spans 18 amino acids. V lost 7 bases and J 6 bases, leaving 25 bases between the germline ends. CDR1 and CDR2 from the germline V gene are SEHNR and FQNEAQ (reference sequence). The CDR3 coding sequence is TGTGCCAGCACCACATCCGGGACGGAGTTCTTTTTGGCCAACGTCCTGACTTTC. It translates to CASTTSGTEFFLANVLTF.

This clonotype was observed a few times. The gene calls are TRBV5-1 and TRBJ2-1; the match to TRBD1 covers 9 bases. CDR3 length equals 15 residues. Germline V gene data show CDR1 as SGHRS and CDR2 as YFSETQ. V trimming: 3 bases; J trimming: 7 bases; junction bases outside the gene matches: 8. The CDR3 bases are TGCGCCAGCAGCTGGGGGGGACAGGGTCCGAATGAGCAGTTCTTC. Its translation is CASSWGGQGPNEQFF. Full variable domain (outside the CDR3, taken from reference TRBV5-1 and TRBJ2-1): KAGVTQTPRYLIKTRGQQVTLSCSPISGHRSVSWYQQTPGQGLQFLFEYFSETQRNKGNFPGRFSGRQFSNSRSEMNVSTLELGDSALYLCASSWGGQGPNEQFFGPGTRLTVL.

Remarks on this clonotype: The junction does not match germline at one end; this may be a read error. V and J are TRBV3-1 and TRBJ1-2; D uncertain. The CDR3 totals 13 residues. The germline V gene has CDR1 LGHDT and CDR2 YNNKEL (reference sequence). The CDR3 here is CASSQVDTQGYTF. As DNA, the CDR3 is TGTGCTAGCAGCCAAGTTGATACGCAGGGCTACACCTTC.

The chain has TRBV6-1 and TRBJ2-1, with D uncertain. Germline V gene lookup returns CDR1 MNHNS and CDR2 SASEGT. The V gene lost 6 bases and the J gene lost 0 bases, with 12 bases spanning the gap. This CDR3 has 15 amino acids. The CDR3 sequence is CASRLLLSSYNEQFF. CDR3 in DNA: TGTGCCAGCAGGCTTCTGCTAAGCTCCTACAATGAGCAGTTCTTC.

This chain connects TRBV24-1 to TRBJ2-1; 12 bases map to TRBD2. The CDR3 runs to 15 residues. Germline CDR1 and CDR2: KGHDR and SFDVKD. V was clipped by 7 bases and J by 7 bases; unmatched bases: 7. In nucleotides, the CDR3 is TGTGCCACCAGCCCACCGACTAGCGGGGGAAATGAGCAGTTCTTC. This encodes CATSPPTSGGNEQFF.

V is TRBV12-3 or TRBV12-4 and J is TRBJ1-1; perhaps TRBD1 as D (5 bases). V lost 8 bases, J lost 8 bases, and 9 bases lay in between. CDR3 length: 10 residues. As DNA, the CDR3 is TGTGCCAGCGGGGGAGGCGAAGCTTTCTTT. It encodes CASGGGEAFF.

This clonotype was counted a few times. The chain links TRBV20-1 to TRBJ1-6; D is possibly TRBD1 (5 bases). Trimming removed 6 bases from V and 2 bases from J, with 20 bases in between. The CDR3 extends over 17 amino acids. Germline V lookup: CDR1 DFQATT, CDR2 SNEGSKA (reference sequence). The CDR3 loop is CSAARTALGAYNSPLHF. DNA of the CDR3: TGCAGTGCAGCTCGGACGGCGCTAGGGGCCTATAATTCACCCCTCCACTTT.

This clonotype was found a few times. The CDR3 region is CASSPQPAGQPAETQYF. DNA of the CDR3: TGTGCCAGCAGCCCCCAGCCAGCGGGGCAACCGGCAGAGACCCAGTACTTC. The gene calls are TRBV14 and TRBJ2-5, with 7 positions matching TRBD2. Germline lookup yields CDR1 SGHDN and CDR2 FVKESK. This CDR3 is built from 17 residues. The V segment lost 4 bases and the J segment 4 bases; nucleotides outside the gene matches: 15.